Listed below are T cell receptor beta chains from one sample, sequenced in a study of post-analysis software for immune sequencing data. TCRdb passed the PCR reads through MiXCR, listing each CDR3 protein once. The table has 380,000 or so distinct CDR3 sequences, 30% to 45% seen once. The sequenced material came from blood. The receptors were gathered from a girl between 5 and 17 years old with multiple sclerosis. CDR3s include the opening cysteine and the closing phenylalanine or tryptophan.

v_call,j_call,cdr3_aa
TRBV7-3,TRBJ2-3,CASSLRTSGGSADTQYF
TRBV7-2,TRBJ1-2,CASSPPDRGMDGYTF
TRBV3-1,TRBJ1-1,CASSQESSGNTEAFF
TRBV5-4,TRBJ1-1,CASSPGGNMNTEAFF
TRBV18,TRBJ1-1,CASSPPLLGDPRTEAFF
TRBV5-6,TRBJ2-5,CASSYGLASTQETQYF
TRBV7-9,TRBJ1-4,CASSPPWDRGSEKLFF
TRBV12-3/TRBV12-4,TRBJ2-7,CASSLFGGQSYDQYF
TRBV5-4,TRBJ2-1,CASSLGPSGGLYNEQFF
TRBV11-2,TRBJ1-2,CASSENFIYGYTF
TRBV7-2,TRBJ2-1,CASSLGHEDEQFF
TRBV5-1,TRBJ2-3,CASSEGISSTDTQYF
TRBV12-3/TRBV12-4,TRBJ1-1,CASRSGTELSLNTEAFF
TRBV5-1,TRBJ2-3,CASSFGTSTTDTQYF
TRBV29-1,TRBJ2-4,CSVVQGALSKNIQYF
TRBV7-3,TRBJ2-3,CASSPGQGDTQYF
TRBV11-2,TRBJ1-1,CASLKGQLNTEAFF
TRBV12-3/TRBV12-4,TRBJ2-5,CASSGTGGQETQYF
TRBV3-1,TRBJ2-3,CASSQEGSLDTQYF
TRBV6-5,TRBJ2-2,CASTPGRRSTGELFF
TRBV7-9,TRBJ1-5,CASSLGDSPNQPQHF
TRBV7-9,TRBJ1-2,CASSLDRDDGYTF
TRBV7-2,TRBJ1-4,CASSFRGANEKLFF
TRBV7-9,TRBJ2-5,CASSTTPTETQYF
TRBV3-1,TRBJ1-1,CASSQAGSTEAFF
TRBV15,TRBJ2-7,CATSRGQGTYEQYF
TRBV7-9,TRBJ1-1,CASSLGGTAALMNTEAFF
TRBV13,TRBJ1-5,CASSFPTLGNNQPQHF
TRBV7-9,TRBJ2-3,CASSYLATDTQYF
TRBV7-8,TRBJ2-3,CASSPELIAGGPDTQYF
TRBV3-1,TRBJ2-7,CASSQGGTSTLEQYF
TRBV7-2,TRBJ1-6,CASSPRTGSGSPLHF
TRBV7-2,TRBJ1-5,CASSLDRGSQPQHF
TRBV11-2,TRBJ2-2,CASSFESTTGELFF
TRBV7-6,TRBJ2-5,CASSLSLGTSDVMETQYF
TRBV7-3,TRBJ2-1,CASSLATSGNEQFF
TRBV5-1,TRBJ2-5,CASSGTGTGGETQYF
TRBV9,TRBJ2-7,CASSVDPVNMGERYF
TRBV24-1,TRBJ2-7,CATSDHDWEKYYEQYF
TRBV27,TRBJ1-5,CASSPLGSNQPQHF
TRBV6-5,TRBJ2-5,CASRTTGEETQYF
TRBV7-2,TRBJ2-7,CASSLVTPTTPYEQYF
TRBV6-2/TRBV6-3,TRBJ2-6,CASSYSGQDFSGANVLTF
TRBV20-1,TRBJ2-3,CSAPVEGATDTQYF
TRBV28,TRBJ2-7,CASSSPHPSYEQYF
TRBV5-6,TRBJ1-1,CASSQGTGSGGFFAEAFF
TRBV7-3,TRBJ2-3,CASSPRTGSTDTQYF
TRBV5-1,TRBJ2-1,CASSLVADEQFF
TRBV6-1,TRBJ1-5,CASGRLDGSNQPQHF
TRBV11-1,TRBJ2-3,CASSLEEDPTDTQYF
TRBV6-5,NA,CANRPTSGDYEQYF
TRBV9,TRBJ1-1,CASSVGAGPPNTEAFF
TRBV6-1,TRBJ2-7,CASRDPGTVIREQYF
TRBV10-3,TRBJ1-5,CAISGEGGVDQPQHF
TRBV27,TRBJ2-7,CASSLTAEYEQYF
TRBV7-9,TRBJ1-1,CASSPNRVNTEAFF